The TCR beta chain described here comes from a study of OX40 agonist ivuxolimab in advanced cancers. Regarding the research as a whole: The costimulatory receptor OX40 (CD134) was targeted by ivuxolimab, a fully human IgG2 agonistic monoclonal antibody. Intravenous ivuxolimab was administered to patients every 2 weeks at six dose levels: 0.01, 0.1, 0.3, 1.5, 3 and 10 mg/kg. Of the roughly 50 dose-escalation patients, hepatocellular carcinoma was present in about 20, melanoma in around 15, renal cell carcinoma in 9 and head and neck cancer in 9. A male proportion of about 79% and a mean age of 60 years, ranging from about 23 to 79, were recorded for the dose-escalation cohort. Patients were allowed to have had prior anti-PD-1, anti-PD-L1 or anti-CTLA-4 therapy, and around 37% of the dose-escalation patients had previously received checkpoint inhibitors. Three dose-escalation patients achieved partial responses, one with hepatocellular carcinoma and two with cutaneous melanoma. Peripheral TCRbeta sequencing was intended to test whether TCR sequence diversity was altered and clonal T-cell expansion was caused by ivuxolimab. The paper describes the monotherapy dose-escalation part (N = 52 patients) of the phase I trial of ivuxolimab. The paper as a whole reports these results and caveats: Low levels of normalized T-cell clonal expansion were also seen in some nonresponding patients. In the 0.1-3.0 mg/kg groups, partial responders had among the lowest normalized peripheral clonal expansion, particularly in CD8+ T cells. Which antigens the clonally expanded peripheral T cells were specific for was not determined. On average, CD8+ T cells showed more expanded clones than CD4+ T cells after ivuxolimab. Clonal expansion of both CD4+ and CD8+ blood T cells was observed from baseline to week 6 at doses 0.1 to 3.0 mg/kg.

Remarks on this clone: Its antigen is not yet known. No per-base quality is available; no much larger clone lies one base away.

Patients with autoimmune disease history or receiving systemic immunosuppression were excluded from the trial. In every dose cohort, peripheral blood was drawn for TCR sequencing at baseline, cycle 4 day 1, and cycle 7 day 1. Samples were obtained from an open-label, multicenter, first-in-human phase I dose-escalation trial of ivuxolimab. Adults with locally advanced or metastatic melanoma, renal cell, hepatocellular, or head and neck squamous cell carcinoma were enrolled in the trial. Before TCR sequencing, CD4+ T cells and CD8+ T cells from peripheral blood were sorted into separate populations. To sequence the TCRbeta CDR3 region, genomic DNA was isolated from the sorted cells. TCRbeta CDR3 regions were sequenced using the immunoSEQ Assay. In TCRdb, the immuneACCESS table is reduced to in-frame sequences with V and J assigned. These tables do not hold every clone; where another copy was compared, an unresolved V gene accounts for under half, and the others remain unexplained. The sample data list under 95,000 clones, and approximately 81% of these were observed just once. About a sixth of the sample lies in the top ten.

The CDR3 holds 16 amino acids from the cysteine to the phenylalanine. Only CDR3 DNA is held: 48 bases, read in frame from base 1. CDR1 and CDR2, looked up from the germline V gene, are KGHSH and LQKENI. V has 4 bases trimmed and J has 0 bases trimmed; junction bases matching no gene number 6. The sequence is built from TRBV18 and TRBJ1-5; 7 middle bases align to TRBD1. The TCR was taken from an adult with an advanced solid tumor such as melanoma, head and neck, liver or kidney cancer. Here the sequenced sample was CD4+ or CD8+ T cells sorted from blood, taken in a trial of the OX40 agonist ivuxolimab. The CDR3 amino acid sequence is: CASSLSGQNSNQPQHF. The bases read TGTGCCAGCTCACTATCGGGACAGAATAGCAATCAGCCCCAGCATTTT.